The T cell receptor beta chain described here comes from a study of beta chain features in type 1 diabetes. Across the study: Healthy donors resembled patients in age, gender and cell yields.

This clone has a single count. The antigen remains unidentified. The CDR3 covers 11 residues. Per the germline V gene, CDR1 is SGHTS and CDR2 is YDEGEE. V was cut by 0 bases and J by 16 bases, with 8 bases left in between. Every bit of the isolated RNA underwent reverse transcription, so sequencing read expressed TCRB transcripts. Measured with immunoSEQ multiplex PCR; TCRdb has only the in-frame clones, and not every one. The profile shows 550,000 to 850,000 clones, roughly 12% of them singletons. General study results and limits: TCRB CDR3 length was moderately but significantly reduced in all four CD4+ subsets of Type 1 diabetes patients.

Sequences were obtained from naive CD4+ T cells from blood. The V and J genes are TRBV5-8 and TRBJ1-6, with D possibly matching TRBD1 (6 bases). This TCR was recovered from a man in his late teens or twenties with type 1 diabetes. This CDR3 reads CASSLGGGLHF. The DNA for the CDR3 is TGTGCCAGCAGCTTGGGAGGGGGACTCCACTTT.